This TCR beta chain is drawn from a study of blood T cell repertoires in COVID-19. Study overall: There were acute and convalescent COVID-19 samples, and they came from the United States, Italy and Spain. Sample material is recorded as cDNA or gDNA derived from T cells, B-cell-depleted T cells, or PBMCs.

Original handling: Nucleated cell counts were estimated from reference gene primer amplification. Produced via immunoSEQ multiplex PCR; TCRdb's table is partial and in-frame only. Clonal size and the V and J genes are those of that table, whereas D and trimming came from the DNA. The top ten hold approximately 4.3% of the sample, which has around 130,000 clones, about 85% seen once. The sequenced sample was peripheral blood. The clonotype originates from a human donor in a cohort sampled during active COVID-19.

The CDR3 region has the DNA TGTGCTAGTGGTTTTTATCTTTGGGGAGACCGATTTAACTATGGCTACACCTTC. Encoded protein: CASGFYLWGDRFNYGYTF. The J gene is TRBJ1-2, the V gene TRBV12-5; D call uncertain. The ends were cut back, 3 bases at V and 1 base at J, with 21 bases in the middle. The CDR3 is made up of 18 amino acids. Germline CDR1 is LGHNT and CDR2 is FRNRAP.